What follows describes a single T cell receptor beta chain. What it recognizes is unknown. This entry is derived from a study of shared clonotypes between healthy human individuals. Across the study: Three CD4 naive, three CD4 memory, two CD8 naive and one CD8 memory plate were used per donor. Study-wide results and limits: Non-shared clonotypes displayed generation probabilities falling below those of clonotypes present in all four donors.

Germline-derived CDR1 and CDR2 are KGHSH and LQKENI. Trimming took 6 bases from V and 1 from J; bases not matched to a gene: 6. This CDR3 comprises 16 residues. Sorted-subset replicate PCRs used 150 to 250 ng of genomic DNA. This amount corresponded to about 30,000 T cell genomes. The assay was immunoSEQ multiplex PCR, and TCRdb's table has in-frame clones only and misses some. Of about 2 million clones listed, roughly 94% were seen once; the top ten hold 0.1% to 0.15%. Donors comprised healthy HIV-negative adults lacking recent acute infections or vaccinations. Input material: naive CD4+ T cells sorted from blood. Subset denoted: CD45RA+ positively selected. The receptor's source is a man in his late teens or twenties in good health. The chain is built from TRBV18 and TRBJ2-3, with 11 bases that match TRBD2. The CDR3 is CASSPLTSGGTDTQYF. The CDR3 nucleotides are TGTGCCAGCTCTCCTTTGACTAGCGGGGGCACAGATACGCAGTATTTT. Drawing the rest from reference TRBV18 and TRBJ2-3, the complete variable domain is NAGVMQNPRHLVRRRGQEARLRCSPMKGHSHVYWYRQLPEEGLKFMVYLQKENIIDESGMPKERFSAEFPKEGPSILRIQQVVRGDSAAYFCASSPLTSGGTDTQYFGPGTRLTVL.